The clone carrying this TCR beta chain has a single count. These data are taken from a study of cytomegalovirus exposure and HLA in healthy donors. The PCR made use of 60 Vbeta and 13 Jbeta primers. Sequencing used immunoSEQ multiplex PCR; TCRdb keeps in-frame clones, though not all of them. The repertoire has fewer than 200,000 clones, 70% to 90% of them found once; the top ten carry more than 0.7%. V shed 7 bases and J 4 bases; nucleotides not matched to a gene: 8. From germline, CDR1 is MNHEY and CDR2 SVGAGI. This CDR3 contains 15 residues. Input material: PBMCs. The rearrangement joins TRBV6-5 to TRBJ2-3; 10 nucleotides agree with TRBD1. This clonotype was sampled from a woman in her 30s in good health and CMV-seronegative. The CDR3 DNA follows: TGTGCCAGCACTCCCCCGGGACAGGGGTCAGATACGCAGTATTTT. Its translation is CASTPPGQGSDTQYF.